A single sample is the source of the 32 T cell receptor beta chains below, sequenced in a study of cytomegalovirus exposure and HLA in healthy donors. 60 Vbeta and 13 Jbeta primers were used in PCR. The assay was immunoSEQ multiplex PCR, and TCRdb's table has in-frame clones only and misses some. This sample yields around 90,000 clones, of which 85% are seen a single time; 7% to 8.5% belongs to the top ten. Sequencing was done on a sample of PBMCs. Source of these receptors: a man aged 35 to 55 in good health and CMV-seropositive.

This clone was detected only once. The chain employs TRBV13 and TRBJ1-2, with D perhaps matching TRBD1 (5 bases). This CDR3 comprises 14 residues. The germline V gene has CDR1 PRHDT and CDR2 FYEKMQ (reference sequence). Between the trimmed V and J ends, which lost 5 bases and 4 bases, there was a span of 14 bases. DNA of the CDR3: TGTGCCAGCAGCCCACGGAGACAGTCCTATGGCTACACCTTC. Amino acids: CASSPRRQSYGYTF.

The V call is TRBV2, the J call TRBJ2-4; D not resolved. Germline V lookup: CDR1 SNHLY, CDR2 FYNNEI. The V and J ends lost 3 bases and 10 bases respectively, with 7 bases between them. This CDR3 spans 11 amino acids. CDR3 in DNA: TGTGCCAGCAGTGACGTACAGATTCAGTACTTC. It encodes CASSDVQIQYF.

The rearrangement uses TRBV4-1 and TRBJ2-5; 9 nucleotides match TRBD2. V lost 0 bases to trimming and J lost 1 base; unmatched junction nucleotides: 6. From germline, CDR1 is MGHRA and CDR2 YSYEKL. The CDR3 consists of 17 residues. The CDR3 DNA is TGCGCCAGCAGCCAAGATAGGGGGACTAGCCGCCAAGAGACCCAGTACTTC. Translated, it gives CASSQDRGTSRQETQYF.

The chain joins TRBV5-6 to TRBJ2-5; D gene unclear. This CDR3 region has 14 residues. Germline CDR1 reads SGHDT; CDR2 reads YYEEEE. The ends were cut back, 0 bases at V and 11 bases at J, with 17 bases in the middle. The CDR3 loop is CASSLGGPLTGQYF. The DNA for the CDR3 is TGTGCCAGCAGCTTGGGAGGTCCCCTCACCGGGCAGTACTTC.

This rearrangement joins TRBV30 to TRBJ2-5, with 12 bases that match TRBD2. This CDR3 contains 15 residues. Germline-derived CDR1 and CDR2 are GTSNPN and SVGIG (reference sequence). V shed 4 bases, J shed 2 bases, and the junction held 5 bases outside the gene matches. Here the CDR3 DNA reads TGTGCCTGGACTATACTAGCGGGGGGACAAGAGACCCAGTACTTC. Translation: CAWTILAGGQETQYF.

The genes are TRBV11-2 and TRBJ2-1; 7 positions match TRBD2. The V and J ends lost 4 bases and 10 bases, in that order; junction bases with no gene match: 4. The germline gives CDR1 SGHAT, CDR2 FQNNGV. This CDR3 has 12 residues. The DNA of the CDR3 is TGTGCCAGCAGCTCTAGGGACTACGAGCAGTTCTTC. Residues: CASSSRDYEQFF.

V usage is TRBV7-3 and J usage is TRBJ2-5, with 7 bases that match TRBD2. V gave up 2 bases and J gave up 3 bases; unmatched junction bases: 6. CDR3 length: 15 residues. Germline loops: CDR1 SGHTA, CDR2 FQGTGA. CDR3 region: CASSLGGSGKETQYF. CDR3 coding DNA: TGTGCCAGCAGCTTAGGCGGGAGTGGGAAAGAGACCCAGTACTTC.

V is TRBV5-4 and J is TRBJ2-3; D possibly corresponds to TRBD2 (5 bases). V lost 0 bases and J lost 6, with 5 bases in between. The CDR3 is 12 amino acids. Germline V CDR1 and CDR2: SGHNT, YYREEE (reference sequence). The CDR3 bases are TGTGCCAGCAGCTTGGTAGCGGATACGCAGTATTTT. Translation: CASSLVADTQYF.

The chain recombines TRBV30 with TRBJ1-2, with D maybe TRBD1 (5 bases). Trimming took off 7 bases at V and 4 bases at J, with 16 bases between the two ends. Germline V gene data show CDR1 as GTSNPN and CDR2 as SVGIG (reference sequence). The CDR3 is 13 amino acids. The CDR3 DNA reads TGTGCCTCAAAGACGGACACAGCCTATGGCTACACCTTC. Translating it yields CASKTDTAYGYTF.

The chain uses TRBV29-1 and TRBJ2-7; 11 nucleotides match TRBD1. J was trimmed by 3 bases and V by 6 bases; bases with no gene match: 4. The length of the CDR3 is 13 residues. Germline assignment: CDR1 SQVTM and CDR2 ANQGSEA. The CDR3 nucleotides read TGCAGCGTGGAGGGACAGGGGGGCTACGAGCAGTACTTC. Its protein is CSVEGQGGYEQYF.

The table lists this clone with a few counts. The chain recombines TRBV7-2 with TRBJ2-7; 16 nucleotides match TRBD2. From germline, CDR1 is SGHTA and CDR2 FQGNSA. This CDR3 spans 19 amino acids. Trimming took 5 bases from V and 4 from J; bases not matched to a gene: 14. This chain's CDR3 is CASSIGPGTSGRAKYEQYF. Here the CDR3 DNA reads TGTGCCAGCAGCATAGGGCCAGGGACTAGCGGGAGGGCCAAGTACGAGCAGTACTTC.

This chain joins TRBV27 and TRBJ2-3; maybe TRBD2 (5 bases). This CDR3 is 13 amino acids long. Trimming shortened V by 8 bases and J by 4 bases, and 13 bases separated the two germline ends. The germline V gene encodes CDR1 MNHEY and CDR2 SMNVEV (reference sequence). The CDR3 DNA is TGTGCCAGCTTTGGGAGTTTCCCAGATACGCAGTATTTT. Protein sequence: CASFGSFPDTQYF.

The genes are TRBV6-5 and TRBJ2-7; possible D gene TRBD1, 6 bases. Trimming pared 0 bases from V and 3 bases from J, leaving 9 bases between. The germline V gene has CDR1 MNHEY and CDR2 SVGAGI. The CDR3 extends over 14 amino acids. CDR3 in amino acids: CASSYSGAGYEQYF. CDR3 coding DNA: TGTGCCAGCAGTTACTCGGGGGCAGGCTACGAGCAGTACTTC.

The chain links TRBV6-1 to TRBJ2-1; 8 positions match TRBD2. The CDR3 totals 15 residues. The V and J ends lost 2 bases and 4 bases, in that order; junction bases with no gene match: 4. Germline assignment: CDR1 MNHNS and CDR2 SASEGT. DNA for the CDR3: TGTGCCAGCAGTGAATCAGCGGGGGCATACAATGAGCAGTTCTTC. It encodes CASSESAGAYNEQFF.

The chain couples TRBV9 to TRBJ2-2; possible D gene TRBD1, 6 bases. From germline, CDR1 is SGDLS and CDR2 YYNGEE. V lost 5 bases, J lost 5 bases, and 13 bases lay in between. The CDR3 covers 14 residues. This CDR3 is CASRGSQGTGELFF. DNA for the CDR3: TGTGCCAGCAGGGGGAGTCAGGGGACCGGGGAGCTGTTTTTT.

The rearrangement links TRBV6-1 to TRBJ2-7, with 11 bases aligning to TRBD2. Germline-derived CDR1 and CDR2 are MNHNS and SASEGT. This CDR3 has 14 residues. Germline trimming cut 4 bases from V and 2 bases from J; bases unmatched to any gene: 1. The CDR3 DNA reads TGTGCCAGCAGTGTGACTAGCGGGACCTACGAGCAGTACTTC. Translating gives CASSVTSGTYEQYF.

The rearrangement joins TRBV5-1 to TRBJ1-2; D not certain. The CDR3 contains 13 residues. Looked up from germline, CDR1 is SGHRS and CDR2 is YFSETQ. Trimming took 4 bases from V and 0 from J, leaving 7 bases between them. The CDR3 DNA follows: TGCGCCAGCAGCCGCACAGCTAACTATGGCTACACCTTC. Translating it yields CASSRTANYGYTF.

V gene TRBV5-4 combines with J gene TRBJ2-1; D ambiguous. Trimming took off 4 bases at V and 3 bases at J, with 11 bases between the two ends. The CDR3 is made up of 14 amino acids. Germline loops: CDR1 SGHNT, CDR2 YYREEE (reference sequence). CDR3 region: CASSKTGIYNEQFF. The DNA of the CDR3 is TGTGCCAGCAGCAAAACGGGTATCTACAATGAGCAGTTCTTC.

The V gene is TRBV2, the J gene TRBJ1-4; a possible D gene is TRBD1 (5 bases). This CDR3 comprises 13 residues. CDR1 is SNHLY, CDR2 FYNNEI, per germline. V lost 8 bases, J lost 3 bases, and 10 bases lay in between. CDR3 amino acids: CASSDRSNEKLFF. CDR3 DNA: TGTGCCAGCTCTGACAGATCTAATGAAAAACTGTTTTTT.

V is TRBV10-2 and J is TRBJ2-3; TRBD2 is a possible D gene (6 bases). The germline V gene encodes CDR1 WSHSY and CDR2 SAAADI. V was pared by 4 bases and J by 1 base, with 12 bases between. The CDR3 is 15 residues long. Written as DNA, the CDR3 is TGCGCCAGCAGTGTTCCTAGCGCCCGCACAGATACGCAGTATTTT. Its translation: CASSVPSARTDTQYF.

The CDR3 spells CASSLGGASYEQYF. DNA for the CDR3: TGCGCCAGCAGCTTGGGCGGGGCCTCCTACGAGCAGTACTTC. The V gene is TRBV5-1, the J gene TRBJ2-7; tentative D call: TRBD2 (6 bases). V was trimmed by 0 bases and J by 0 bases, leaving 7 bases between them. The germline V gene has CDR1 SGHRS and CDR2 YFSETQ. The CDR3 extends over 14 amino acids.

V and J are TRBV6-5 and TRBJ1-2, with D possibly matching TRBD1 (6 bases). This CDR3 contains 13 residues. Germline V CDR1 and CDR2: MNHEY, SVGAGI. Trimming stripped 6 bases from V and 2 bases from J, with 10 bases between. The CDR3 sequence is CASRAGQNYGYTF. In DNA, the CDR3 is TGTGCCAGCAGGGCCGGACAGAACTATGGCTACACCTTC.

The chain employs TRBV28 and TRBJ2-4, with no clear D. Germline V gene data show CDR1 as MDHEN and CDR2 as SYDVKM. CDR3 size: 11 residues. V was pared by 6 bases and J by 4 bases, with 4 bases between. The CDR3 spells CASSVKNIQYF. CDR3 sequence (DNA): TGTGCCAGCAGCGTAAAAAACATTCAGTACTTC.

The V and J genes are TRBV7-8 and TRBJ2-5, with 12 bases aligning to TRBD1. The better agreement between TRBJ2-7 and the DNA end casts doubt on the J call. Germline V lookup: CDR1 SGHVS, CDR2 FQNEAQ. This CDR3 is built from 17 residues. This chain's CDR3 is CASSLRGGTGGVYEQYF. The CDR3 DNA reads as TGTGCCAGCAGCTTAAGGGGAGGGACAGGGGGCGTCTACGAGCAGTACTTC.

This clone was detected once. This chain links TRBV7-6 with TRBJ1-4; 7 nucleotides line up with TRBD1. Germline CDR1 SGHVS, CDR2 FNYEAQ. This CDR3 comprises 14 residues. The V gene end was trimmed by 5 bases and the J gene end by 3 bases; junction bases not matched to a gene: 3. This CDR3 reads CASSHRGANEKLFF. The CDR3 DNA reads TGTGCCAGCAGCCACAGGGGTGCTAATGAAAAACTGTTTTTT.

This clone has a handful of counts. This rearrangement joins TRBV12-5 to TRBJ2-7, with TRBD1 matching 7 bases. The ends lost 5 bases at V and 1 base at J; junction bases unmatched: 2. CDR3 length equals 13 residues. Germline values: CDR1 LGHNT, CDR2 FRNRAP. CDR3 residues: CASGRDRSYEQYF. The CDR3 nucleotides read TGTGCTAGTGGTCGGGACAGATCCTACGAGCAGTACTTC.

This clone was seen only once. For the CDR3, the DNA is TGTGCCAGCAGCTTGGACAGGACCTTCTCCTACGAGCAGTACTTC. Translated: CASSLDRTFSYEQYF. The rearrangement links TRBV5-4 to TRBJ2-7, with a weak D call TRBD1 (5 bases). V was pared by 0 bases and J by 0 bases, with 10 bases between. Looked up from germline, CDR1 is SGHNT and CDR2 is YYREEE (reference sequence). The CDR3 loop spans 15 amino acids.

The chain employs TRBV18 and TRBJ2-3; D remains unclear. This CDR3 is built from 13 residues. V was trimmed by 1 base and J by 5 bases, leaving 7 bases between them. The germline V gene encodes CDR1 KGHSH and CDR2 LQKENI. CDR3 region: CASSPLSIDTQYF. The CDR3, as DNA: TGTGCCAGCTCACCACTTAGTATAGATACGCAGTATTTT.

Concerning this clone: Other DNA sequences in this sample translate to the same CDR3. The chain joins TRBV28 to TRBJ2-7; no clear D gene. The CDR3 runs 13 residues. V lost 6 bases and J 2 bases, leaving 11 bases between the germline ends. Germline CDR1 reads MDHEN; CDR2 reads SYDVKM. The CDR3 loop is CASSLTVPYEQYF. CDR3 nucleotides: TGTGCCAGCAGCCTAACGGTCCCCTACGAGCAGTACTTC.

This clone is a singleton in its sample. The chain is built from TRBV7-3 and TRBJ2-3; possibly TRBD1 for D (5 bases). Trimming removed 2 bases at V and 1 base at J, with 10 bases between. Germline loops: CDR1 SGHTA, CDR2 FQGTGA. CDR3 size: 15 residues. The CDR3 spells CASSLSVTGTDTQYF. Written as DNA, the CDR3 is TGTGCCAGCAGCTTATCAGTGACAGGCACAGATACGCAGTATTTT. Full variable domain (remainder filled in from reference TRBV7-3 and TRBJ2-3): GAGVSQTPSNKVTEKGKYVELRCDPISGHTALYWYRQSLGQGPEFLIYFQGTGAADDSGLPNDRFFAVRPEGSVSTLKIQRTERGDSAVYLCASSLSVTGTDTQYFGPGTRLTVL.

This clone was recorded once. The V and J genes are TRBV11-1 and TRBJ2-5, with 7 bases identical to TRBD2. Germline values: CDR1 SGHAT, CDR2 FQDESV (reference sequence). The CDR3 runs to 16 residues. V trimming: 2 bases; J trimming: 5 bases; junction bases outside the gene matches: 11. Written as DNA, the CDR3 is TGTGCCAGCAGCTTACCGGGAATTGCGGGAGTGGAGACCCAGTACTTC. Translating gives CASSLPGIAGVETQYF.

This rearrangement joins TRBV27 to TRBJ1-2, with D tentatively TRBD1 (6 bases). Germline V gene lookup returns CDR1 MNHEY and CDR2 SMNVEV (reference sequence). V lost 5 bases to trimming and J lost 6 bases, with 25 bases between them. The CDR3 runs to 17 residues. For the CDR3, the DNA is TGTGCCAGCAGTCCTATTCGGGGGGCGGCTTCCGATGATGGCTACACCTTC. Its protein is CASSPIRGAASDDGYTF.